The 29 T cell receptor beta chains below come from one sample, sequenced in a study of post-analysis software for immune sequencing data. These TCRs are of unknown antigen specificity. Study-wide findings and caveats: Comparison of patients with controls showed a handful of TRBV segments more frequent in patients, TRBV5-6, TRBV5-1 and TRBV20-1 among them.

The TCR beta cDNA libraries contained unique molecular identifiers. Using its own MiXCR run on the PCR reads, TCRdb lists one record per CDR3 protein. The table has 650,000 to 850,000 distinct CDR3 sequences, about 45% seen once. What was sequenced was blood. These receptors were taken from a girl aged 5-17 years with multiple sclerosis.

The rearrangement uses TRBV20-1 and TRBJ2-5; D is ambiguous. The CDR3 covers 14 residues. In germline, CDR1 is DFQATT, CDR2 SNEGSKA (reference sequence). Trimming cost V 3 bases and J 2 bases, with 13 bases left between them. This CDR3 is CSARPPSAQETQYF. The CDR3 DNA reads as TGCAGTGCTAGGCCCCCCAGCGCGCAAGAGACCCAGTACTTC.

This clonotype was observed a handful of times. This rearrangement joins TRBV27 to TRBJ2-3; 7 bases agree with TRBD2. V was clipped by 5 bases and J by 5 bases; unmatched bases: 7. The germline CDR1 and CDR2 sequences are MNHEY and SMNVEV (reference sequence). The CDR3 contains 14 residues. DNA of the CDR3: TGTGCCAGCAGTCCCGGACTAGGTCGAGATACGCAGTATTTT. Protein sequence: CASSPGLGRDTQYF.

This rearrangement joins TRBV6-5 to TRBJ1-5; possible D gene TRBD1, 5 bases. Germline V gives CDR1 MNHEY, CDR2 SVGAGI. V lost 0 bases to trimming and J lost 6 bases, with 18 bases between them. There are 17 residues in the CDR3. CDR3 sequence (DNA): TGTGCCAGCAGTTACTCGATATTGTACAGGCATATTCAGCCCCAGCATTTT. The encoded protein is CASSYSILYRHIQPQHF.

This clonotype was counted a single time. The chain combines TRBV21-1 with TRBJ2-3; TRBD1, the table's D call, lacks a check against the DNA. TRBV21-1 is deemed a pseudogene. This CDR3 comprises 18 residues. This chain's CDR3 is CASSTWSRDRDGTDTQYF. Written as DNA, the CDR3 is TGTGCCAGCAGCACCTGGTCCCGGGACAGGGACGGCACAGATACGCAGTATTTT.

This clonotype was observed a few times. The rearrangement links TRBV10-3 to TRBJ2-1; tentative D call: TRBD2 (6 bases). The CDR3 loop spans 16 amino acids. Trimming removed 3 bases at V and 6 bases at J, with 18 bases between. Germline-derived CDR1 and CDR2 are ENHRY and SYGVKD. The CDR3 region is CAISDLSGSKGNEQFF. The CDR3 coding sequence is TGTGCCATCAGTGACCTTAGCGGTAGTAAGGGCAATGAGCAGTTCTTC.

The CDR3 sequence is CASNIDRGSYNEQFF. The CDR3 region has the DNA TGCGCCAGCAATATAGACAGGGGATCTTACAATGAGCAGTTCTTC. The rearrangement uses TRBV4-1 and TRBJ2-1; TRBD1 agrees at 8 bases. CDR3 length: 15 residues. Germline V gives CDR1 MGHRA, CDR2 YSYEKL. V lost 7 bases, J lost 4 bases, and 9 bases stayed unmatched.

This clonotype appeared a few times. CDR3 amino acids: CASSPGTALSEQYF. The CDR3 DNA reads as TGTGCCAGCAGCCCCGGGACAGCTCTATCCGAGCAGTACTTC. The chain uses TRBV7-8 and TRBJ2-7, with TRBD1 matching 7 bases. After removal of 5 bases from V and 6 bases from J, the junction contained 10 bases not matched to a gene. The CDR3 length is 14 residues. Germline-derived CDR1 and CDR2 are SGHVS and FQNEAQ.

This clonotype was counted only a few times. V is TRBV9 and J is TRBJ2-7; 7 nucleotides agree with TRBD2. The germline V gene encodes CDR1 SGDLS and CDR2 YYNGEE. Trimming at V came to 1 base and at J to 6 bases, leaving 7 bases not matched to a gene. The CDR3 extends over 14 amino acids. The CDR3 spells CASSVSQSSGEQYF. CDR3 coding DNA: TGTGCCAGCAGCGTATCACAGTCTAGCGGCGAGCAGTACTTC.

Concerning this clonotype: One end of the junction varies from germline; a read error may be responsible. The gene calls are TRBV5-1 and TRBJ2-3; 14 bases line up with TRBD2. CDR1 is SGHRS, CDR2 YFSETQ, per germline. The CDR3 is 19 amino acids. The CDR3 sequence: CARSPGLAGGRSSTDTQYF. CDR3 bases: TGCGCCCGCAGCCCCGGACTAGCGGGAGGCCGTTCTAGCACAGATACGCAGTATTTT.

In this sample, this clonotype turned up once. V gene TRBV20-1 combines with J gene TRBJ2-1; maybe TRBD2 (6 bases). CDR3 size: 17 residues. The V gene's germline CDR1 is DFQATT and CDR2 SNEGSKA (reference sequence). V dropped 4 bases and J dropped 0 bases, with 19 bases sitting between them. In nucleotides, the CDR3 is TGCAGTGCTACTGGCCAGCTAGCGCCGAGCTCCTACAATGAGCAGTTCTTC. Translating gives CSATGQLAPSSYNEQFF.

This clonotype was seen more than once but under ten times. CDR3 sequence: CATRDGGNYEQYF. The CDR3 DNA reads TGTGCCACCAGGGACGGGGGAAACTACGAGCAGTACTTC. The rearrangement joins TRBV15 to TRBJ2-7; weak D call: TRBD2 (6 bases). The germline gives CDR1 LNHNV, CDR2 YYDKDF (reference sequence). The CDR3 loop spans 13 amino acids. V gave up 6 bases and J gave up 3 bases, with 12 bases separating them.

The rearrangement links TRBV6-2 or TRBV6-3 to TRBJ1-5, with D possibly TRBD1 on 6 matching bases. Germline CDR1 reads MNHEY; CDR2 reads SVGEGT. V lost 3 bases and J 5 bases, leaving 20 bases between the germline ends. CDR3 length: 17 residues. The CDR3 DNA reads TGTGCCAGCAGTTATCGGTACGGATACAGGGAGGATCAGCCCCAGCATTTT. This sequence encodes CASSYRYGYREDQPQHF.

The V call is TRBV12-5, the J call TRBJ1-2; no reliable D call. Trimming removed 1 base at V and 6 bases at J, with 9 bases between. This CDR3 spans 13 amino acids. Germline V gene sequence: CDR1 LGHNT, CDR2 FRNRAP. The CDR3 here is CASGLDAVNGYTF. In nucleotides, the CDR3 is TGTGCTAGTGGTTTGGACGCGGTTAATGGCTACACCTTC. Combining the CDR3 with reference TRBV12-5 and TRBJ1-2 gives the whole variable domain DARVTQTPRHKVTEMGQEVTMRCQPILGHNTVFWYRQTMMQGLELLAYFRNRAPLDDSGMPKDRFSAEMPDATLATLKIQPSEPRDSAVYFCASGLDAVNGYTFGSGTRLTVV.

The CDR3 DNA follows: TGCAGTGCTGAGGACTTTGCCTACGAGCAGTACTTC. This codes for CSAEDFAYEQYF. This chain joins TRBV20-1 and TRBJ2-5; D is perhaps TRBD2 (5 bases). The end of the DNA aligns better with TRBJ2-7, so the J call may be wrong. The length of the CDR3 is 12 residues. Germline-derived CDR1 and CDR2 are DFQATT and SNEGSKA (reference sequence).

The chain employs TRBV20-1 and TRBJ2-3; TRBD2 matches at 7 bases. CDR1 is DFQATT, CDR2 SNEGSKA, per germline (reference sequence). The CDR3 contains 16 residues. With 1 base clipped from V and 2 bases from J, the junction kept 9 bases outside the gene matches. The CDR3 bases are TGCAGTGCTAGAGGAGTAGCGGGCATCTACACAGATACGCAGTATTTT. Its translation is CSARGVAGIYTDTQYF.

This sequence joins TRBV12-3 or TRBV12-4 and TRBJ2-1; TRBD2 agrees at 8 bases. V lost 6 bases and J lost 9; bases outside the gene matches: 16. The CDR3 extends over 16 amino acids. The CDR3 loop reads CASSSLPGGDWGEQFF. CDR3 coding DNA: TGTGCCAGCAGCTCCCTCCCGGGAGGGGACTGGGGTGAGCAGTTCTTC.

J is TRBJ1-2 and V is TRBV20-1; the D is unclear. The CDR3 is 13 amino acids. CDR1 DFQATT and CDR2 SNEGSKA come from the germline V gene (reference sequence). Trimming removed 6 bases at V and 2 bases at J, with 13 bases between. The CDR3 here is CSASVDGNYGYTF. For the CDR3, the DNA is TGCAGTGCCTCCGTGGACGGAAACTATGGCTACACCTTC.

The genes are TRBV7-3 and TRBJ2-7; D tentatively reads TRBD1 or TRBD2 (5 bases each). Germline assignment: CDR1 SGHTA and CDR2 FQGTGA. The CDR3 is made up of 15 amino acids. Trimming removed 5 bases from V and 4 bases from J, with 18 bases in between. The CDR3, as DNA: TGTGCCAGCAGCCTCCACCCGAGGGGTGGTTACGAGCAGTACTTC. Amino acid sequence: CASSLHPRGGYEQYF.

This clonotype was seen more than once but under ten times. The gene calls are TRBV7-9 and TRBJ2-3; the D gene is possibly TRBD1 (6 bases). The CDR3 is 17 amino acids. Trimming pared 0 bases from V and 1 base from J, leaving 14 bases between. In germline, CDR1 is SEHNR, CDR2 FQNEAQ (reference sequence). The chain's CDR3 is CASSLALPPGGTDTQYF. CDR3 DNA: TGTGCCAGCAGCTTAGCGCTCCCTCCAGGGGGCACAGATACGCAGTATTTT.

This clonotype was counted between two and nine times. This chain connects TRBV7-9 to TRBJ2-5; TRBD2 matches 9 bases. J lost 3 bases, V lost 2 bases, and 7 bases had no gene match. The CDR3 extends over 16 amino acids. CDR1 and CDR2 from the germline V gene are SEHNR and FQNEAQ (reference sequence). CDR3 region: CASSLTAGLAKETQYF. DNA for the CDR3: TGTGCCAGCAGCTTAACCGCGGGACTAGCTAAAGAGACCCAGTACTTC.

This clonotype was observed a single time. The CDR3 here is CASSLVGTGTTEAFF. The CDR3 bases are TGTGCCAGCAGCTTAGTCGGGACAGGGACCACTGAAGCTTTCTTT. The chain carries TRBV7-9 and TRBJ1-1; TRBD1 aligns across 9 bases. The CDR3 totals 15 residues. V trimming: 1 base; J trimming: 4 bases; junction bases outside the gene matches: 4. The germline V gene has CDR1 SEHNR and CDR2 FQNEAQ (reference sequence).

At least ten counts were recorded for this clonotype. The CDR3 spells CASSVGVAEETQYF. In nucleotides, the CDR3 is TGTGCCAGCAGCGTAGGGGTAGCGGAAGAGACCCAGTACTTC. The V gene is TRBV9, the J gene TRBJ2-5, with D tentatively TRBD2 (6 bases). Trimming shortened V by 0 bases and J by 3 bases, and 9 bases separated the two germline ends. The CDR3 runs to 14 residues. Germline V gene data show CDR1 as SGDLS and CDR2 as YYNGEE.

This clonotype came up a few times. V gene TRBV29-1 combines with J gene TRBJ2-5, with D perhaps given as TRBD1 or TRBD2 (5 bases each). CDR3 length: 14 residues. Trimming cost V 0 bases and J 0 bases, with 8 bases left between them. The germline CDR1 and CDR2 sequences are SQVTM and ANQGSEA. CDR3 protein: CSVEDGGYQETQYF. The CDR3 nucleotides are TGCAGCGTTGAAGATGGGGGTTACCAAGAGACCCAGTACTTC.

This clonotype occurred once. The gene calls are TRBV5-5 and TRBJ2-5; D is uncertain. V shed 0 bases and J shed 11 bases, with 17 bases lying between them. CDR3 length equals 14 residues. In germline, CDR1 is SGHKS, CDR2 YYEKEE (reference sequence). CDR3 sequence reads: CASSLVQPYNEQYF. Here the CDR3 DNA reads TGTGCCAGCAGCTTGGTCCAGCCTTACAATGAGCAGTACTTC.

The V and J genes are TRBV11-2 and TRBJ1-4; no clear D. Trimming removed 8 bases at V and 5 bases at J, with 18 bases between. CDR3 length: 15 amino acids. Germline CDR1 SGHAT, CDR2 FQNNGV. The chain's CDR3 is CASRSWSQSNEKLFF. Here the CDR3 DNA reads TGTGCCAGCCGCTCCTGGTCTCAAAGCAATGAAAAACTGTTTTTT.

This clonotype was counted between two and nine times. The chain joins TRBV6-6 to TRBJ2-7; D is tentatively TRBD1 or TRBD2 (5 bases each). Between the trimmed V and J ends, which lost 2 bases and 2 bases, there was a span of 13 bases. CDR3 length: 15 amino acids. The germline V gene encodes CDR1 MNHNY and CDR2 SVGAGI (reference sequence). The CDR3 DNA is TGTGCCAGCAGTTACAGCACAGGAGGCCCCTACGAGCAGTACTTC. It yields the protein CASSYSTGGPYEQYF.

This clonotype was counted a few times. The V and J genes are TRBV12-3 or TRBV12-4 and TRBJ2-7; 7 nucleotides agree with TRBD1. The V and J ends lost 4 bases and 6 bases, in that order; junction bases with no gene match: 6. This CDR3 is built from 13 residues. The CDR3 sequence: CASSYTGAGEQYF. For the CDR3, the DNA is TGTGCCAGCAGTTATACAGGGGCCGGCGAGCAGTACTTC.

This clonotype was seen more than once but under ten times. In nucleotides, the CDR3 is TGCAGTGCTAGAGATCCCACCGGACTTAGCGAGACCCAGTACTTC. Residues: CSARDPTGLSETQYF. The chain combines TRBV20-1 with TRBJ2-4, with D perhaps TRBD2 (5 bases). The end of the DNA aligns better with TRBJ2-5, so the J call may be wrong. CDR1 DFQATT and CDR2 SNEGSKA come from the germline V gene (reference sequence). The CDR3 has 15 residues.

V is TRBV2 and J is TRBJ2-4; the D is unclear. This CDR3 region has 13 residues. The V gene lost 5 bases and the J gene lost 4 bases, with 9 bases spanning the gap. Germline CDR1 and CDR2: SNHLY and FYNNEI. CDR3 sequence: CASSQEEKNIQYF. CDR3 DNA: TGTGCCAGCAGTCAAGAAGAGAAAAACATTCAGTACTTC.